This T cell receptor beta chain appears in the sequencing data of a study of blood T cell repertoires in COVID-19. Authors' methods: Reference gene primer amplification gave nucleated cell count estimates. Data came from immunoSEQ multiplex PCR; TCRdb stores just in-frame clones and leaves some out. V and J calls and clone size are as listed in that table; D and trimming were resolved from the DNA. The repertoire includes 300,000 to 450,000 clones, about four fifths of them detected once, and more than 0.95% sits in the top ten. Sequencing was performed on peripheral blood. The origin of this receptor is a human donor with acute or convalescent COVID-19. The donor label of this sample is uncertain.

The CDR3 DNA reads as TGTGCCAGCAGCTTCGGTTTCCGAGGCACGCAGTATTTT. It is translated as CASSFGFRGTQYF. This sequence joins TRBV7-9 and TRBJ2-3; D is uncertain. The CDR3 is 13 residues long. Looked up from germline, CDR1 is SEHNR and CDR2 is FQNEAQ (reference sequence). Trimming pared 3 bases from V and 9 bases from J, leaving 13 bases between.